A selection of T cell receptor beta chains follows, all from one sample in a study of blood T cells in healthy people across ages. TCRdb fed the 5' RACE reads into MiXCR, producing one record per CDR3 protein. This sample carries 850,000 to 1,100,000 distinct CDR3 sequences, about two fifths of them seen once, and the ten largest clones take approximately 14%. Input material: blood. These receptors all come from a man aged 18 to 29 in good health. The CDR3 runs from the conserved cysteine through the conserved F or W. The D gene is left open where the match is weak. Not every row has a clone size; where given, it reads once, few, many or a size class.

>.|TRBJ1-6|TRBV14|TRBD1
TGTGCCAGCAGCAAGAACGTTGGACAGGGGGAATCACCCCTCCACTTT
CASSKNVGQGESPLHF
>.|TRBJ2-7|TRBV29-1|TRBD1
TGCAGCGTTGAAGAGGACAGGGAGGAACACTACGAGCAGTACTTC
CSVEEDREEHYEQYF
>.|TRBJ1-1|TRBV7-9|.
TGTGCCAGCAGCTGGAACAGTGGCACTGAAGCTTTCTTT
CASSWNSGTEAFF
>.|TRBJ1-1|TRBV5-6|TRBD1
TGTGCCAGCAGCTTCGGGACAGGTGTGGGGAACACTGAAGCTTTCTTT
CASSFGTGVGNTEAFF
>.|TRBJ1-4|TRBV7-8|.
TGTGCCAGCAGCTTCCGGGGGCGACGAGAAAAACTGTTTTTT
CASSFRGRREKLFF
>many|TRBJ1-2|TRBV7-9|.
TGTGCCAGCAGACCAGACAGCCACTATGGCTACACCTTC
CASRPDSHYGYTF
>few|TRBJ1-4|TRBV28|.
TGTGCCAGCAGTTTAACCCAAGGGGCAACTAATGAAAAACTGTTTTTT
CASSLTQGATNEKLFF
>.|TRBJ1-2|TRBV3-1|.
TGTGCCAGCAGCCAAGATAGCAGTGGGTATGGCTACACCTTC
CASSQDSSGYGYTF
>.|TRBJ1-5|TRBV24-1|.
TGTGCCACCGACGCCCACCCGGGACACCCTAGCAATCAGCCCCAGCATTTT
CATDAHPGHPSNQPQHF
>.|TRBJ2-1|TRBV4-3|TRBD2
TGCGCCAGCAGCTTTTCCTCCGGGAGGAGCTCCTACAATGAGCAGTTCTTC
CASSFSSGRSSYNEQFF
>few|TRBJ2-7|TRBV6-5|.
TGTGCCAGCAGTTACTCGCCGGGGGTCGAGCAGTACTTC
CASSYSPGVEQYF
>few|TRBJ2-1|TRBV29-1|.
TGCAGCGTTCCCACCGGGACCTCTAACAATGAGCAGTTCTTC
CSVPTGTSNNEQFF
>few|TRBJ2-5|TRBV4-3|TRBD1
TGCGCCAGCAGCCAAAACCCGGGACAGGCTCAAGAGACCCAGTACTTC
CASSQNPGQAQETQYF
>.|TRBJ1-1|TRBV7-2|.
TGTGCCAGCAGCCCCCTCCAGAGGAACACTGAAGCTTTCTTT
CASSPLQRNTEAFF
>.|TRBJ2-1|TRBV30|.
TGTGCCTGGATCCAGGGCCCCTCTCATGAGCAGTTCTTC
CAWIQGPSHEQFF
>.|TRBJ1-5|TRBV7-6|.
TGTGCCTGCAGCTTAGATCCGACACACAATCAGCCCCAGCATTTT
CACSLDPTHNQPQHF
>.|TRBJ1-4|TRBV4-3|TRBD1
TGCGCCAGCAGCCAAGGGGAACAGGGGACGCGTAATGAAAAACTGTTTTTT
CASSQGEQGTRNEKLFF
>.|TRBJ2-1|TRBV5-1|.
TGCGCCGGCAGCCCCGAGGGATTCTCCTACAATGAGCAGTTCTTC
CAGSPEGFSYNEQFF
>.|TRBJ1-3|TRBV7-9|.
TGTGCCAGCAGCTTTACGGGAGGAGGAAACACCATATATTTT
CASSFTGGGNTIYF
>.|TRBJ1-2|TRBV25-1|.
TGTGCCAGCAGTGACCCCTCGGGGCATAGAAACTATGGCTACACCTTC
CASSDPSGHRNYGYTF
>.|TRBJ2-5|TRBV20-1|TRBD2
TGCAGTGCTAGAGTCCCCGGGACTAGCGGGGGAGAGTACCAAGAGACCCAGTACTTC
CSARVPGTSGGEYQETQYF
>few|TRBJ2-7|TRBV12-3/TRBV12-4|.
TGTGCCAGCAGTTATACCGGGACGGAGACCTACGAGCAGTACTTC
CASSYTGTETYEQYF
>few|TRBJ2-7|TRBV7-6|TRBD1
TGTGCCAGCAGCGAAAGACAGGGCGCCGAGCAGTACTTC
CASSERQGAEQYF
>.|TRBJ1-2|TRBV20-1|.
TGCAGTGCTAGAGGGGGCCCGAGTGATGGCTACACCTTC
CSARGGPSDGYTF
>many|TRBJ2-1|TRBV5-1|.
TGCGCCAGCAGCCTGGTCGACAATGAGCAGTTCTTC
CASSLVDNEQFF
>few|TRBJ2-6|TRBV3-1|.
TGTGCCAGCAATACCCTCTCTGGGGCCAACGTCCTGACTTTC
CASNTLSGANVLTF
>.|TRBJ1-1|TRBV20-1|TRBD1
TGCAGTGCTAGAGAGACAGGGACCACTGAAGCTTTCTTT
CSARETGTTEAFF
>.|TRBJ2-2|TRBV9|.
TGTGCCAGCAGCCCCTACGGCGTGGACACCGGGGAGCTGTTTTTT
CASSPYGVDTGELFF
>few|TRBJ1-6|TRBV20-1|.
TGCAGTGCTAGAGATCGGCAGGGCTCCTATAATTCACCCCTCCACTTT
CSARDRQGSYNSPLHF
>.|TRBJ2-6|TRBV7-2|TRBD1
TGTGCCAGCAGCGCAGGACAGGGAGACTCTGGGGCCAACGTCCTGACTTTC
CASSAGQGDSGANVLTF
>.|TRBJ1-2|TRBV20-1|.
TGCAGTGCTCTTGTCCCCGGCACGAACTATGGCTACACCTTC
CSALVPGTNYGYTF
>few|TRBJ1-3|TRBV7-2|TRBD1
TGTGCCAGCAGCGCAAAAGACAGGGTGGTACCTGGAAACACCATATATTTT
CASSAKDRVVPGNTIYF
>few|TRBJ1-2|TRBV12-3/TRBV12-4|.
TGTGCCAGCACCTGGGGCAGGGCTAACTATGGCTACACCTTC
CASTWGRANYGYTF
>.|TRBJ1-2|TRBV5-5|.
TGTGCCAGCAGCTCGACTGACTTTGGCTACACCTTC
CASSSTDFGYTF
>few|TRBJ2-2|TRBV29-1|.
TGCAGCGTTGTATCGACCGGGGAGCTGTTTTTT
CSVVSTGELFF
>few|TRBJ1-1|TRBV21-1|.
TGTGCCAGCAGCAAATCTCTCACTGAAGCTTTCTTT
CASSKSLTEAFF
>.|TRBJ1-5|TRBV12-3/TRBV12-4|TRBD1
TGTGCCAGCAGTCCCCGGACAGGGGGCGGTCAGCCCCAGCATTTT
CASSPRTGGGQPQHF
>few|TRBJ2-1|TRBV20-1|TRBD1
TGCAGTGCCCCCACGGCACAGGGGTCCTACAATGAGCAGTTCTTC
CSAPTAQGSYNEQFF
>few|TRBJ2-3|TRBV9|TRBD2
TGTGCCAGCAGCGATTCCATAGCGGGGGGGAGCACAGATACGCAGTATTTT
CASSDSIAGGSTDTQYF
>once|TRBJ2-6|TRBV19|.
TGTGCCAGTAGGGGAGGCTCTGGGGCCAACGTCCTGACTTTC
CASRGGSGANVLTF
>few|TRBJ1-1|TRBV5-1|.
TGCGCCAGCAGCTTGGATTCTTACTCGGCGGAAGCTTTCTTT
CASSLDSYSAEAFF
>.|TRBJ1-1|TRBV29-1|TRBD1
TGCAGCGTACTTGACAGGGGAAAAGGGGCTGAAGCTTTCTTT
CSVLDRGKGAEAFF
>.|TRBJ2-1|TRBV10-3|TRBD2
TGTGCCATGGGCGGGGGACCTTACAATGAGCAGTTCTTC
CAMGGGPYNEQFF
>.|TRBJ2-1|TRBV13|TRBD1
TGTGCCAGCAGCCACAGGGGAATCGGTGAGCAGTTCTTC
CASSHRGIGEQFF
>.|TRBJ2-5|TRBV10-3|TRBD2
TGTGCCATCAGTAAAAGGACTAGCGATGTCGAGACCCAGTACTTC
CAISKRTSDVETQYF
>.|TRBJ1-2|TRBV7-8|TRBD1
TGTGCCAGCAGCCCAGGGGGGGACGGCTACACCTTC
CASSPGGDGYTF
>once|TRBJ1-2|TRBV20-1|.
TGCGGTGCTGTGGTTGACTATGGCTACACCTTC
CGAVVDYGYTF
>.|TRBJ1-1|TRBV30|.
TGTGCCTGGAGTGTACGAGGGTCAAAGGCTGAAGCTTTCTTT
CAWSVRGSKAEAFF
>few|TRBJ2-5|TRBV10-3|.
TGTGCCATCAGCGGTCGTAGCGACTCCTACAATGAGCAGTACTTC
CAISGRSDSYNEQYF
>.|TRBJ1-2|TRBV7-2|.
TGTGCCAGCAGCACCCAGGGAGTCTATGGCTACACCTTC
CASSTQGVYGYTF
>.|TRBJ2-1|TRBV20-1|TRBD2
TGCAGTGCTAGAGCCTCGGGACTATTATACAATGAGCAGTTCTTC
CSARASGLLYNEQFF
>few|TRBJ2-3|TRBV6-6|.
TGTGCCAGCGGACAGCTTAGCACAGATACGCAGTATTTT
CASGQLSTDTQYF
>.|TRBJ2-5|TRBV20-1|.
TGCAGTGCTAGTTTTACGGGAGAGGGGAAAGAGACCCAGTACTTC
CSASFTGEGKETQYF